A single sample gave rise to the 25 T cell receptor beta chains below, sequenced in a study of OX40 agonist ivuxolimab in advanced cancers. Clones were sequenced by immunoSEQ multiplex PCR, and TCRdb holds only the in-frame ones, with some missing. The table includes tens of thousands of clones, 85% detected once. This material consisted of CD4+ or CD8+ T cells sorted from blood, taken in a trial of the OX40 agonist ivuxolimab. The receptors here all came from an adult with an advanced solid tumor such as melanoma, head and neck, liver or kidney cancer.

The chain recombines TRBV6-5 with TRBJ2-6; no clear D gene. This CDR3 contains 13 residues. Germline V lookup: CDR1 MNHEY, CDR2 SVGAGI. Deletions cut 2 bases from V and 11 bases from J, with 10 bases between. The CDR3 DNA sequence: TGTGCCAGCAGTTACCCCCCTATGGACGTCCTGACTTTC. This translates into CASSYPPMDVLTF.

This CDR3 is CASSYSTPGGYEQYF. The CDR3 region has the DNA TGTGCCAGCAGTTACTCGACGCCAGGAGGCTACGAGCAGTACTTC. This chain uses TRBV6-5 with TRBJ2-5, with a possible D match to TRBD2 (5 bases). Gene TRBJ2-7 matches the end of the DNA better, so the J call may be wrong. Looked up from germline, CDR1 is MNHEY and CDR2 is SVGAGI. The CDR3 consists of 15 residues.

This clone was seen only a few times. The chain links TRBV11-2 to TRBJ2-2; D is unresolved. The CDR3 has 13 amino acids. Germline lookup yields CDR1 SGHAT and CDR2 FQNNGV. Trimming took off 2 bases at V and 6 bases at J, with 7 bases between the two ends. The CDR3 DNA is TGTGCCAGCAGCTTAAATGGGCCCGGGGAGCTGTTTTTT. Translated: CASSLNGPGELFF.

The gene calls are TRBV5-1 and TRBJ2-3; TRBD2 matches 11 bases. Germline values: CDR1 SGHRS, CDR2 YFSETQ. With 0 bases clipped from V and 4 bases from J, the junction kept 7 bases outside the gene matches. This CDR3 is built from 17 residues. CDR3 region: CASSLEPSGGKADTQYF. DNA for the CDR3: TGCGCCAGCAGCTTGGAACCTAGCGGGGGGAAGGCAGATACGCAGTATTTT.

This chain connects TRBV5-1 to TRBJ2-1, with 8 bases lining up with TRBD1. With V trimmed by 4 bases and J by 6 bases, 9 bases remained unmatched. Germline lookup yields CDR1 SGHRS and CDR2 YFSETQ. The CDR3 extends over 15 amino acids. The CDR3 DNA follows: TGCGCCAGCAGCCTGGGACAGGTGACAGGCAATGAGCAGTTCTTC. Amino acids: CASSLGQVTGNEQFF. Together with reference TRBV5-1 and TRBJ2-1, the CDR3 gives the full variable domain: KAGVTQTPRYLIKTRGQQVTLSCSPISGHRSVSWYQQTPGQGLQFLFEYFSETQRNKGNFPGRFSGRQFSNSRSEMNVSTLELGDSALYLCASSLGQVTGNEQFFGPGTRLTVL.

The chain employs TRBV6-5 and TRBJ2-7; no definite D call. V lost 0 bases and J lost 0, with 9 bases in between. The germline CDR1 and CDR2 sequences are MNHEY and SVGAGI. This CDR3 has 15 residues. DNA for the CDR3: TGTGCCAGCAGTTACTCAGGAGCGAGCTCCTACGAGCAGTACTTC. Amino acid sequence: CASSYSGASSYEQYF.

This clone was seen just once. The chain's CDR3 is CASNSISEEYYGYTF. The DNA for the CDR3 is TGTGCCAGCAATTCGATAAGCGAGGAATACTATGGCTACACCTTC. The rearrangement links TRBV6-5 to TRBJ1-2; D is unresolved. The CDR3 length is 15 residues. Trimming removed 7 bases at V and 3 bases at J, with 18 bases between. Germline V lookup: CDR1 MNHEY, CDR2 SVGAGI.

V is TRBV12-5 and J is TRBJ2-1; 8 nucleotides match TRBD2. The junction had 5 bases not matched to a gene; V was cut back by 4 bases and J by 0 bases. From germline, CDR1 is LGHNT and CDR2 FRNRAP. This CDR3 has 16 amino acids. DNA for the CDR3: TGTGCTAGTGGTTCTCAAAGCGGGGGCTCCTACAATGAGCAGTTCTTC. It encodes CASGSQSGGSYNEQFF. The full variable domain, with the rest looked up from reference TRBV12-5 and TRBJ2-1, is DARVTQTPRHKVTEMGQEVTMRCQPILGHNTVFWYRQTMMQGLELLAYFRNRAPLDDSGMPKDRFSAEMPDATLATLKIQPSEPRDSAVYFCASGSQSGGSYNEQFFGPGTRLTVL.

This clone was counted a single time. The V and J genes are TRBV10-2 and TRBJ1-1, with D hard to call. The CDR3 runs to 13 residues. Trimming left V 6 bases short and J 8 bases short, with 16 bases between. Per germline, CDR1 WSHSY and CDR2 SAAADI. CDR3 amino acids: CASRRVLHGEAFF. For the CDR3, the DNA is TGCGCCAGCAGACGGGTCCTACATGGGGAAGCTTTCTTT.

The V call is TRBV5-5, the J call TRBJ2-1, with TRBD2 matching over 10 bases. The CDR3 totals 14 residues. CDR1 and CDR2 (germline): SGHKS, YYEKEE (reference sequence). V lost 4 bases to trimming and J lost 5 bases; unmatched junction nucleotides: 3. CDR3 nucleotide sequence: TGTGCCAGCAGCGGGACTAGCGCCGACAATGAGCAGTTCTTC. As protein: CASSGTSADNEQFF.

The CDR3 sequence: CATHPTENTGELFF. As DNA, the CDR3 is TGTGCCACCCACCCTACAGAAAACACCGGGGAGCTGTTTTTT. The chain uses TRBV19 and TRBJ2-2; no reliable D call. Looked up from germline, CDR1 is LNHDA and CDR2 is SQIVND (reference sequence). V was cut by 10 bases and J by 2 bases, with 14 bases left in between. The CDR3 is 14 amino acids. Full variable domain (remainder filled in from reference TRBV19 and TRBJ2-2): DGGITQSPKYLFRKEGQNVTLSCEQNLNHDAMYWYRQDPGQGLRLIYYSQIVNDFQKGDIAEGYSVSREKKESFPLTVTSAQKNPTAFYLCATHPTENTGELFFGEGSRLTVL.

In its sample, this clone was seen once. V usage is TRBV4-1 and J usage is TRBJ2-7; D may correspond to TRBD1 or TRBD2 (5 bases each). V shed 0 bases and J shed 1 base, with 22 bases lying between them. The CDR3 spans 19 residues. From germline, CDR1 is MGHRA and CDR2 YSYEKL. In DNA form, the CDR3 reads TGCGCCAGCAGCCAAGACGAGGGACGGTGGGATTCTTATTCCTACGAGCAGTACTTC. It codes for CASSQDEGRWDSYSYEQYF.

V is TRBV7-8 and J is TRBJ2-1; 8 bases are shared with TRBD2. Losses at the gene ends were 1 base for V and 4 bases for J; bases not matched to a gene: 9. CDR3 length equals 17 residues. CDR1 and CDR2 (germline): SGHVS, FQNEAQ. CDR3: CASSLGGSGASYNEQFF. The CDR3 region has the DNA TGTGCCAGCAGCTTAGGTGGTAGCGGGGCCTCTTACAATGAGCAGTTCTTC.

The J gene is TRBJ2-5, the V gene TRBV7-2; D is unresolved. Germline CDR1 reads SGHTA; CDR2 reads FQGNSA. This CDR3 contains 14 residues. V dropped 6 bases and J dropped 5 bases, with 16 bases sitting between them. The chain's CDR3 is CASRRGSYRETQYF. The CDR3 DNA is TGTGCCAGCAGAAGAGGCTCCTATAGGGAGACCCAGTACTTC.

This chain links TRBV9 with TRBJ2-1; a weak D match, TRBD2 (5 bases). The CDR3 is 12 amino acids. V was shortened by 4 bases and J by 9 bases, with 11 bases between the two germline ends. Germline V gives CDR1 SGDLS, CDR2 YYNGEE. CDR3 sequence: CASSRGRGEQFF. CDR3 nucleotides: TGTGCCAGCAGCCGGGGTCGGGGTGAGCAGTTCTTC.

The V gene is TRBV7-2, the J gene TRBJ1-2, with D perhaps TRBD1 (5 bases). From germline, CDR1 is SGHTA and CDR2 FQGNSA. The V end was cut by 5 bases, the J end by 8 bases, with 15 bases between. The length of the CDR3 is 13 residues. CDR3 DNA sequence: TGTGCCAGCAGCCCGCCAGGGAGGGACGGCTACACCTTC. This translates into CASSPPGRDGYTF. Full variable domain (rest looked up from reference TRBV7-2 and TRBJ1-2): GAGVSQSPSNKVTEKGKDVELRCDPISGHTALYWYRQSLGQGLEFLIYFQGNSAPDKSGLPSDRFSAERTGGSVSTLTIQRTQQEDSAVYLCASSPPGRDGYTFGSGTRLTVV.

The chain recombines TRBV9 with TRBJ2-7; TRBD2 is a possible D gene (6 bases). Germline-derived CDR1 and CDR2 are SGDLS and YYNGEE. The length of the CDR3 is 15 residues. V dropped 0 bases and J dropped 5 bases, with 15 bases sitting between them. The chain's CDR3 is CASSVGHGGSDEQYF. DNA for the CDR3: TGTGCCAGCAGCGTAGGTCACGGGGGATCCGACGAGCAGTACTTC.

This rearrangement joins TRBV7-9 to TRBJ1-5; D call uncertain. The CDR3 consists of 15 residues. Germline V gene lookup returns CDR1 SEHNR and CDR2 FQNEAQ (reference sequence). Trimming removed 3 bases from V and 1 base from J, with 10 bases in between. The CDR3 nucleotides are TGTGCCAGCAGCTTGGAGGGAAGGAGCAATCAGCCCCAGCATTTT. Encoded protein: CASSLEGRSNQPQHF.

This chain connects TRBV7-8 to TRBJ1-6; a possible D gene is TRBD1 (6 bases). V was trimmed by 4 bases and J by 7 bases, leaving 11 bases between them. Germline V gene data show CDR1 as SGHVS and CDR2 as FQNEAQ. The length of the CDR3 is 14 residues. CDR3: CASSYTGLNSPLHF. The CDR3 DNA reads as TGTGCCAGCAGCTATACAGGGCTAAATTCACCCCTCCACTTT.

This chain uses TRBV21-1 with TRBJ1-2; TRBD1 reflects the table's D call only, with no check against the DNA. TRBV21-1 is deemed a pseudogene. This CDR3 is built from 15 residues. The CDR3 spells CASSAQDRGNYGYTF. Here the CDR3 DNA reads TGTGCCAGCAGCGCCCAGGACAGGGGTAACTATGGCTACACCTTC.

This chain uses TRBV19 with TRBJ2-2; a weak D match, TRBD2 (5 bases). Trimming left V 6 bases short and J 3 bases short, with 11 bases between. Germline assignment: CDR1 LNHDA and CDR2 SQIVND (reference sequence). The CDR3 sequence is 14 residues long. This CDR3 reads CASRTGFDTGELFF. The CDR3 DNA reads as TGTGCCAGTAGAACGGGGTTTGACACCGGGGAGCTGTTTTTT.

The J gene is TRBJ2-3, the V gene TRBV10-3; TRBD1 or TRBD2 may be the D gene (5 bases each). V lost 10 bases and J lost 4, with 18 bases in between. The CDR3 covers 14 residues. CDR1 is ENHRY, CDR2 SYGVKD, per germline. In DNA, the CDR3 is TGTGCCACACGGGACCGAGTGGGTGCAGATACGCAGTATTTT. Its protein is CATRDRVGADTQYF.

The rearrangement joins TRBV5-1 to TRBJ2-7; TRBD2 agrees at 8 bases. The J segment lost 2 bases and the V segment lost 2 bases, leaving 6 bases of the junction unmatched. This CDR3 has 15 amino acids. Germline V lookup: CDR1 SGHRS, CDR2 YFSETQ. CDR3 nucleotides: TGCGCCAGCAGCTTCATGGCGGGGGGAACCTACGAGCAGTACTTC. It specifies CASSFMAGGTYEQYF.

This clone was seen a single time. The chain links TRBV5-1 to TRBJ1-6; D perhaps matches TRBD1 (6 bases). Germline-derived CDR1 and CDR2 are SGHRS and YFSETQ. Trimming took off 0 bases at V and 5 bases at J, with 15 bases between the two ends. The CDR3 has 17 amino acids. The CDR3 region is CASSLGAGVRNNSPLHF. In DNA form, the CDR3 reads TGCGCCAGCAGCTTGGGGGCAGGGGTAAGGAATAATTCACCCCTCCACTTT.

The chain joins TRBV18 to TRBJ1-4; a weak D match, TRBD1 (5 bases). The ends were cut back, 6 bases at V and 3 bases at J, with 20 bases in the middle. Germline assignment: CDR1 KGHSH and CDR2 LQKENI. This CDR3 has 17 residues. The CDR3 sequence: CASSLMGPTGANEKLFF. Written as DNA, the CDR3 is TGTGCCAGCTCCCTCATGGGGCCAACCGGAGCTAATGAAAAACTGTTTTTT.